This T cell receptor (beta chain) was retrieved from a study of cytomegalovirus exposure and HLA in healthy donors. Across the whole study: Around 80 million unique TCR sequences came from HLA-typed donors in an early release. Notes on the study in general: HLA alleles showed associations with 15,000 to 20,000 TCR beta sequences in a later analysis, at a 0.05 false discovery rate. Based on reports, TCR beta sequences accurately predicted HLA-A and HLA-B alleles for most subjects.

PCR primers comprised 60 Vbeta and 13 Jbeta primers. Profiled with immunoSEQ multiplex PCR; TCRdb holds only in-frame clones, not every one. The sample includes 200,000 to 250,000 clones. As concerns this clone: Its antigen is unknown.

This CDR3 is 14 amino acids long. CDR1 is MNHNS and CDR2 is SASEGT in the germline V gene. The sequenced sample consisted of PBMCs. The genes are TRBV6-1 and TRBJ2-5; no clear D gene. TRBJ2-7 explains the end of the DNA better; the J call may be wrong. This clonotype originated in a woman aged 30 to 39 in good health and CMV-seropositive. CDR3 protein: CASSEQYFSGEQYF. The CDR3 nucleotides read TGTGCCAGCAGTGAACAGTACTTTTCAGGCGAGCAGTACTTC.